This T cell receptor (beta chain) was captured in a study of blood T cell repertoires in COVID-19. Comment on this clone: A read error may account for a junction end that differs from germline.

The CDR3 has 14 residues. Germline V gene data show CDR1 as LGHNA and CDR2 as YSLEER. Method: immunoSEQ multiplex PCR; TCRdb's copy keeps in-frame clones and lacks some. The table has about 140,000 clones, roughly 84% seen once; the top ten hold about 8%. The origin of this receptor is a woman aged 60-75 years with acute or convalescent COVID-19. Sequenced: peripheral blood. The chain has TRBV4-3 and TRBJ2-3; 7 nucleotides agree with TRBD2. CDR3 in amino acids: CASSREGFRGVTEF. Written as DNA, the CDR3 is TGCGCCAGCAGTCGAGAAGGGTTTCGGGGGGTAACTGAATTT.